This T cell receptor beta chain is from a study of T cells in Graves' hyperthyroidism and ophthalmopathy. General observations from the study: Prediction of ophthalmopathy progression came a median 6.5 months pre-onset.

This clonotype was counted at least ten times. Its antigen remains unidentified. V shed 7 bases and J 6 bases; nucleotides not matched to a gene: 4. The CDR3 sequence is 13 residues long. Germline values: CDR1 SNHLY, CDR2 FYNNEI. Amplified TCR beta CDR3 regions came from RNA transcripts. The HTBI primer set served for first-round RT-PCR of the TCR CDR3. One entry per CDR3 protein results from TCRdb running MiXCR on the multiplex PCR reads. Altogether fewer than 300,000 distinct CDR3 sequences are present, approximately 14% being singletons, with the ten largest covering around 31%. Each diagnosis was grounded in clinical symptoms, serum thyroxine and TRAb, thyroid ultrasound, and orbital computed tomography.

The chain is built from TRBV2 and TRBJ2-7; the match to TRBD2 covers 12 bases. Sequenced sample: blood. The source is a woman aged 50 to 65 with Graves' hyperthyroidism that later progressed to Graves' ophthalmopathy. The CDR3 region is CASTRTSGIEQYF. The CDR3 region has the DNA TGTGCCAGCACGAGGACTAGCGGGATCGAGCAGTACTTC.